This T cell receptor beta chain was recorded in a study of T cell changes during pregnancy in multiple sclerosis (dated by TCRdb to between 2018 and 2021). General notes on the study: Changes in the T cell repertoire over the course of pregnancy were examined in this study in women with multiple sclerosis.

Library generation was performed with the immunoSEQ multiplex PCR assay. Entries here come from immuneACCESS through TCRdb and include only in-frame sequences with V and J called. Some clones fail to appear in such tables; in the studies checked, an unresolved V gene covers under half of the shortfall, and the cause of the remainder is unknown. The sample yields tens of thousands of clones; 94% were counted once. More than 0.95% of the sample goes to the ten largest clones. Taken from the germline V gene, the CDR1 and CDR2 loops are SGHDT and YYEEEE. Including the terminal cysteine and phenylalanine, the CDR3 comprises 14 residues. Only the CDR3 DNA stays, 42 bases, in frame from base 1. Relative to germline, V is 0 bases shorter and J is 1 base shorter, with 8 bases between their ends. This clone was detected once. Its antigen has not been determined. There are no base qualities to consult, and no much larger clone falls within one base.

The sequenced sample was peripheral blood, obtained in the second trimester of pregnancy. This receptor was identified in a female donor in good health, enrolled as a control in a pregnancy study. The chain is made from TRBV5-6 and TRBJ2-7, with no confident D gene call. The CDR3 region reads CASSLVTVSYEQYF. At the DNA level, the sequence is TGTGCCAGCAGCTTGGTAACAGTTTCCTACGAGCAGTACTTC.